This T cell receptor (beta chain) was captured by sequencing in a study of cytomegalovirus exposure and HLA in healthy donors. Study outcomes and limitations: Most TCR sequences were uncommon, yet certain public TCRs appeared in many donors.

V lost 4 bases, J lost 5 bases, and 20 bases lay in between. CDR1 and CDR2 from the germline V gene are SEHNR and FQNEAQ (reference sequence). CDR3 length equals 17 residues. The PCR used 60 Vbeta and 13 Jbeta primers. Clones were sequenced by immunoSEQ multiplex PCR, and TCRdb holds only the in-frame ones, with some missing. This sample yields around 170,000 clones, of which roughly 80% are seen a single time; about 3.8% belongs to the top ten. A note on this clone: What it recognizes is unknown.

The donors comprised healthy bone marrow donors. The specimen was PBMCs. The TCR comes from a man aged 50 to 60 in good health and CMV-seronegative. The V and J genes are TRBV7-9 and TRBJ1-4, with D possibly TRBD1 on 6 matching bases. The CDR3 sequence: CASSSGRGRGGNEKLFF. The CDR3, as DNA: TGTGCCAGCAGCTCGGGGCGGGGGCGCGGGGGGAATGAAAAACTGTTTTTT. The full variable domain, with the rest looked up from reference TRBV7-9 and TRBJ1-4, is DTGVSQNPRHKITKRGQNVTFRCDPISEHNRLYWYRQTLGQGPEFLTYFQNEAQLEKSRLLSDRFSAERPKGSFSTLEIQRTEQGDSAMYLCASSSGRGRGGNEKLFFGSGTQLSVL.